One and the same sample provided the 12 T cell receptor beta chains below, sequenced in a study of glioma-infiltrating T cells. Amplification of TCR alpha and beta CDR3 regions from RNA used iRepertoire nested multiplex PCR. Using its own MiXCR run on the multiplex PCR reads, TCRdb lists one record per CDR3 protein. Of under 150,000 distinct CDR3 sequences listed, about 39% were seen once; the top ten hold around 20%. Material: glioma tissue, nonneoplastic brain tissue, or PBMCs (not recorded which). These receptors originate from a human donor with low-grade glioma or glioblastoma, undergoing nonglioma brain surgery, or in good health (not recorded which).

This clonotype occurred a few times. The chain carries TRBV28 and TRBJ2-5; D is ambiguous. V lost 3 bases, J lost 3 bases, and 8 bases lay in between. Germline V gene lookup returns CDR1 MDHEN and CDR2 SYDVKM. The CDR3 has 13 residues. As DNA, the CDR3 is TGTGCCAGCAGTTTGGGCTATAAAGAGACCCAGTACTTC. It is translated as CASSLGYKETQYF. The variable domain in full, completed from reference TRBV28 and TRBJ2-5, reads DVKVTQSSRYLVKRTGEKVFLECVQDMDHENMFWYRQDPGLGLRLIYFSYDVKMKEKGDIPEGYSVSREKKERFSLILESASTNQTSMYLCASSLGYKETQYFGPGTRLLVL.

V gene TRBV6-1 combines with J gene TRBJ2-5; the D is unclear. The germline CDR1 and CDR2 sequences are MNHNS and SASEGT. The CDR3 consists of 15 residues. Between the trimmed V and J ends, which lost 7 bases and 0 bases, there was a span of 15 bases. CDR3: CASTSGAEYQETQYF. The CDR3, as DNA: TGTGCCAGCACATCGGGTGCCGAGTACCAAGAGACCCAGTACTTC.

The chain uses TRBV4-1 and TRBJ2-1; 10 nucleotides agree with TRBD2. The CDR3 loop spans 15 amino acids. Germline V gives CDR1 MGHRA, CDR2 YSYEKL. V was pared by 2 bases and J by 10 bases, with 8 bases of the junction left unmatched. CDR3 nucleotides: TGCGCCAGCAGCCAAAGTCTTCTAGCGGGGGTGGAGCAGTTCTTC. It specifies CASSQSLLAGVEQFF.

On this clonotype itself: At one of its ends the junction is not consistent with the germline gene, which may arise from a read error. The gene calls are TRBV11-2 and TRBJ1-1; 12 bases line up with TRBD1. The CDR3 consists of 14 residues. Germline lookup yields CDR1 SGHAT and CDR2 FQNNGV. The CDR3 DNA follows: TGTGCCAGCAGAGGTCCGGGACAGGGGGCTGAAGCTCTCTTT. Amino acids: CASRGPGQGAEALF.

Ten or more counts support this clonotype. The J gene is TRBJ1-1, the V gene TRBV7-8, with a tentative D call TRBD1 (6 bases). Germline V gene data show CDR1 as SGHVS and CDR2 as FQNEAQ. V was shortened by 10 bases and J by 6 bases, with 12 bases between the two germline ends. The CDR3 contains 11 residues. The CDR3: CANRDGAEAFF. The CDR3, as DNA: TGTGCCAACAGGGATGGGGCTGAAGCTTTCTTT.

This clonotype was counted between two and nine times. CDR3 sequence: CASAQHTGELFF. The CDR3, as DNA: TGTGCCAGCGCACAACACACCGGGGAGCTGTTTTTT. V and J are TRBV6-5 and TRBJ2-2; D is uncertain. Trimming pared 8 bases from V and 3 bases from J, leaving 7 bases between. This CDR3 region has 12 residues. Germline V CDR1 and CDR2: MNHEY, SVGAGI.

This chain connects TRBV20-1 to TRBJ1-1, with 7 positions matching TRBD1. CDR1 and CDR2 (germline): DFQATT, SNEGSKA (reference sequence). J was trimmed by 0 bases and V by 6 bases; bases with no gene match: 13. The CDR3 totals 16 residues. The DNA of the CDR3 is TGCAGTGCGAGGGGACTGCGACAGGGAATGAACACTGAAGCTTTCTTT. Residues: CSARGLRQGMNTEAFF.

This chain links TRBV20-1 with TRBJ2-3, with D maybe TRBD2 (6 bases). The CDR3 runs 14 residues. The germline V gene has CDR1 DFQATT and CDR2 SNEGSKA (reference sequence). The V gene lost 2 bases and the J gene lost 0 bases, with 9 bases spanning the gap. The CDR3 reads CSARHRGSTDTQYF. The CDR3 DNA reads as TGCAGTGCTAGACATCGGGGGAGCACAGATACGCAGTATTTT.

The sample holds a few counts of this clonotype. This CDR3 is CATSGGSGNEQFF. The CDR3 DNA sequence: TGTGCCACCAGTGGAGGGAGCGGCAATGAGCAGTTCTTC. The rearrangement joins TRBV24-1 to TRBJ2-1, with D tentatively TRBD2 (5 bases). CDR1 KGHDR and CDR2 SFDVKD come from the germline V gene. This CDR3 has 13 residues. Trimming took 5 bases from V and 6 from J, leaving 10 bases between them.

This clonotype was picked up a small number of times. This chain connects TRBV27 to TRBJ2-1; TRBD2 matches 9 bases. The CDR3 sequence is 12 residues long. Per germline, CDR1 MNHEY and CDR2 SMNVEV (reference sequence). Trimming at V came to 8 bases and at J to 11 bases, leaving 7 bases not matched to a gene. CDR3 in DNA: TGTGCCAGCTGGGCTAGCGGGACCCAGCAGTTCTTC. This translates into CASWASGTQQFF.

This clonotype was detected a few times. The rearrangement uses TRBV20-1 and TRBJ1-6, with 10 bases identical to TRBD1. The CDR3 covers 17 residues. Germline values: CDR1 DFQATT, CDR2 SNEGSKA (reference sequence). Trimming at V came to 0 bases and at J to 2 bases, leaving 4 bases not matched to a gene. CDR3 DNA sequence: TGCAGTGCTAGAGATCCGGGACAGGGGACCTATAATTCACCCCTCCACTTT. It specifies CSARDPGQGTYNSPLHF.

With respect to this clonotype: The junction departs from germline at one end; a sequencing error may be responsible. V gene TRBV3-1 combines with J gene TRBJ1-1; 10 bases fit TRBD1. The CDR3 sequence is 13 residues long. Germline lookup yields CDR1 LGHDT and CDR2 YNNKEL (reference sequence). CDR3 sequence (DNA): TGTGCCAGCAGCCAAGGGACAGGGGGGGTAGCTCTCTTT. This codes for CASSQGTGGVALF.